Below are 2 T cell receptor beta chains sequenced from a single sample in a study of blood T cell repertoires in COVID-19. Only in-frame clones appear in the TCRdb table, and some are missing; sequencing was by immunoSEQ multiplex PCR. The sample has under 200,000 clones, approximately 86% seen once. Sequenced input: peripheral blood. The source of these receptors is a woman of 80 years or more in a cohort sampled during active or convalescent COVID-19.

This clone was found many times. This chain links TRBV4-3 with TRBJ2-3; D gene unclear. V gave up 1 base and J gave up 4 bases, with 18 bases separating them. Per germline, CDR1 LGHNA and CDR2 YSLEER. The CDR3 loop spans 17 amino acids. CDR3 loop: CASSQVAVSVSPDTQYF. CDR3 in DNA: TGCGCCAGCAGCCAAGTAGCAGTCTCGGTATCCCCAGATACGCAGTATTTT.

CDR3 residues: CAISGTGGTYEQYV. CDR3 in DNA: TGTGCCATCAGTGGGACGGGAGGGACCTACGAGCAGTACGTC. The chain carries TRBV10-3 and TRBJ2-7; 8 nucleotides match TRBD2. The J segment lost 2 bases and the V segment lost 4 bases, leaving 4 bases of the junction unmatched. CDR3 length equals 14 residues. Germline-derived CDR1 and CDR2 are ENHRY and SYGVKD.